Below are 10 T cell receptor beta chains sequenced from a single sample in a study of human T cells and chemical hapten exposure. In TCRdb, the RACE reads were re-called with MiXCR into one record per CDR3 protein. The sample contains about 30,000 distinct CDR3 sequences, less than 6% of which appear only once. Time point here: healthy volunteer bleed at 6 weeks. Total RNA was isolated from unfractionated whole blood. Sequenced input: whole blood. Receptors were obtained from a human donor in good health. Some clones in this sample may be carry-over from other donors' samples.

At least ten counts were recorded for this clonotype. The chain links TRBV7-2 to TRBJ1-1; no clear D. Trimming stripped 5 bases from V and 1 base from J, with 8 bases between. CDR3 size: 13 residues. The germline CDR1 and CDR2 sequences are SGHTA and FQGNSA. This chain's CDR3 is CASSLQTNTEAFF. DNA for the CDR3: TGTGCCAGCAGCCTACAAACGAACACTGAAGCTTTCTTT.

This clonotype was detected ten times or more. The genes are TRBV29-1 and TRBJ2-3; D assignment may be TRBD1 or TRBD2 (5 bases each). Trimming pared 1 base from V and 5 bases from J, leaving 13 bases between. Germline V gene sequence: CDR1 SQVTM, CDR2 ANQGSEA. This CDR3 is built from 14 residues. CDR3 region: CSVEGGKGLDTQYF. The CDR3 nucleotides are TGCAGCGTTGAAGGAGGGAAGGGGTTAGATACGCAGTATTTT.

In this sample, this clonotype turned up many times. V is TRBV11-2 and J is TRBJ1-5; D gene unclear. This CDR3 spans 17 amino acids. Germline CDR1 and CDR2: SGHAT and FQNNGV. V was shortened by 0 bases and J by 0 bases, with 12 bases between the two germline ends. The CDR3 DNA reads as TGTGCCAGCAGCTTAGATCGCAGGAAGTATAGCAATCAGCCCCAGCATTTT. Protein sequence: CASSLDRRKYSNQPQHF.

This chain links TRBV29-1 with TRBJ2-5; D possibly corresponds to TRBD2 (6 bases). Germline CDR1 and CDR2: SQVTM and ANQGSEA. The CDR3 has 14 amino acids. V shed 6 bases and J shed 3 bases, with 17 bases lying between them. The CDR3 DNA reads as TGCAGCGTCACATCCTGGGGACTGGAAGAGACCCAGTACTTC. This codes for CSVTSWGLEETQYF.

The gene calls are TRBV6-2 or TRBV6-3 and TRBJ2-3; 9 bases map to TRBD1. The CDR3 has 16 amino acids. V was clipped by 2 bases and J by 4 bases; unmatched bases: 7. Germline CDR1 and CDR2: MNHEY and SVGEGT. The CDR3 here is CASSYKGQGSADTQYF. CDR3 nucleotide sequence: TGTGCCAGCAGTTACAAGGGACAGGGAAGCGCAGATACGCAGTATTTT.

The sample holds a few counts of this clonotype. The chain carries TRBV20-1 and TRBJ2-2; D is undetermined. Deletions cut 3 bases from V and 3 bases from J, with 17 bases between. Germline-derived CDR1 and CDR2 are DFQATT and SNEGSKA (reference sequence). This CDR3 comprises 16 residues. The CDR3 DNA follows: TGCAGTGCTAGGACACCCGCAGGTGGGGACACCGGGGAGCTGTTTTTT. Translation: CSARTPAGGDTGELFF.

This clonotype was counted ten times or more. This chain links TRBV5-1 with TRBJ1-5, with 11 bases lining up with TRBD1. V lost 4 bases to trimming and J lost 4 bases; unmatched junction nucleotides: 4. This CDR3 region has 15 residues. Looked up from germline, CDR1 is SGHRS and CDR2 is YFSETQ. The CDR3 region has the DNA TGCGCCAGCAGCGAAGGGACAGGGGGAAATCAGCCCCAGCATTTT. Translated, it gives CASSEGTGGNQPQHF.

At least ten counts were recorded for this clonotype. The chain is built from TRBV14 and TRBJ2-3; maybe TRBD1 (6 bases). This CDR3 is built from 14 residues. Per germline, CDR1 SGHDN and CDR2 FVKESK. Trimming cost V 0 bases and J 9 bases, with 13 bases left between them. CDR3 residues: CASSQEHRVRTQYF. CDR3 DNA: TGTGCCAGCAGCCAAGAGCACAGGGTTAGAACGCAGTATTTT.

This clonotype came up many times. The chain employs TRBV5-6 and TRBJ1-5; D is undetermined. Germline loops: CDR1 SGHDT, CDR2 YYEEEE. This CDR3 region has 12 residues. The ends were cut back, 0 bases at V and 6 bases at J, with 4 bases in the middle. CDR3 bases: TGTGCCAGCAGCTTGGGCCCTCAGCCCCAGCATTTT. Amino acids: CASSLGPQPQHF.

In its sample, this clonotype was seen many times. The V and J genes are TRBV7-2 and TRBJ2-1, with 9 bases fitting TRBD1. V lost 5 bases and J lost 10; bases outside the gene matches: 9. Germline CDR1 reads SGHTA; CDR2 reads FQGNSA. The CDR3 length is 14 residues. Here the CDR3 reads CASSLDTGGREQFF. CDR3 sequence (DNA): TGTGCCAGCAGCCTCGACACAGGGGGCAGAGAGCAGTTCTTC.